Here is one T cell receptor (beta chain) with its context. Per the original data handling: Reference gene primers were amplified, and this amplification served to estimate nucleated cell counts. Sequencing used immunoSEQ multiplex PCR; TCRdb keeps in-frame clones, though not all of them. That table gives V, J and clone size, and the DNA gave D and trimming. The sample contains under 300,000 clones, 65% to 85% of which appear only once. Followed longitudinally, the Seattle patients had been enrolled during active infection. The sample comes from a study of blood T cell repertoires in COVID-19. Background on the study: Samples came from the United States, Italy and Spain, spanning acute and convalescent COVID-19. T cells, B-cell-depleted T cells, or PBMCs supplied cDNA or gDNA.

The sequenced sample was peripheral blood. This sequence originates from a human donor with COVID-19, enrolled during active disease. The donor label of this sample is uncertain.

CDR3 amino acids: CASSELKAGAQPQHF. As DNA, the CDR3 is TGTGCCAGCAGTGAATTAAAGGCAGGGGCTCAGCCCCAGCATTTT. The chain joins TRBV2 to TRBJ1-5; possible D gene TRBD1, 6 bases. The germline CDR1 and CDR2 sequences are SNHLY and FYNNEI. This CDR3 region has 15 residues. The ends were cut back, 2 bases at V and 6 bases at J, with 14 bases in the middle.